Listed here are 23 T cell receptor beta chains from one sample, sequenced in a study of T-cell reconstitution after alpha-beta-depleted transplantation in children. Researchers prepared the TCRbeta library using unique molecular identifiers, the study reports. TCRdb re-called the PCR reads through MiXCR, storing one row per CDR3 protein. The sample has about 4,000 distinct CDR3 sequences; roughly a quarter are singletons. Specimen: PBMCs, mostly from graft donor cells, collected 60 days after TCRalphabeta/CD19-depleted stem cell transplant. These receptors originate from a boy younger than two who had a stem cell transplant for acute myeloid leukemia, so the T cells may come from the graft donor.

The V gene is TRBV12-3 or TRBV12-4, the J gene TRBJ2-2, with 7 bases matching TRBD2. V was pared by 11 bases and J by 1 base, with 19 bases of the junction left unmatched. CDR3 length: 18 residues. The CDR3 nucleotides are TGTGCCCTCAGTTTAGGAGATCGCGGGGAGGGGAACACCGGGGAGCTGTTTTTT. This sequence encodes CALSLGDRGEGNTGELFF.

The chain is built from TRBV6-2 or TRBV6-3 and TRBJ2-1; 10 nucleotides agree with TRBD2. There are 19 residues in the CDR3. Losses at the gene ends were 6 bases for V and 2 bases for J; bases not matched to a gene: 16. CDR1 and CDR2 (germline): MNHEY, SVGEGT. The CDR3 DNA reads TGTGCCAGCAGGCCTAGACTAGCGGGCCTCGTCGGTCCCTACAATGAGCAGTTCTTC. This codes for CASRPRLAGLVGPYNEQFF.

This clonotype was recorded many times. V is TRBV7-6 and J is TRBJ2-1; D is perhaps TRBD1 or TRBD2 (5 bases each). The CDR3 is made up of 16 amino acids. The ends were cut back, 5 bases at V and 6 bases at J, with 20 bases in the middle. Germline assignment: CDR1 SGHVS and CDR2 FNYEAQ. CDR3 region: CASSPSRDGRPNEQFF. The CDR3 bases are TGTGCCAGCAGCCCAAGCCGGGACGGCCGACCCAATGAGCAGTTCTTC.

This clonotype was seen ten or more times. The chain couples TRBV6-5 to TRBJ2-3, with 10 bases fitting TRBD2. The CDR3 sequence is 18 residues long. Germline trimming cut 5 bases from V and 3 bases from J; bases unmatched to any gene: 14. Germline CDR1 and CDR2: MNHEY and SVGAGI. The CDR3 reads CASSLYPVAGGSTDTQYF. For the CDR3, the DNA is TGTGCCAGCAGTCTATACCCTGTAGCGGGGGGAAGTACAGATACGCAGTATTTT.

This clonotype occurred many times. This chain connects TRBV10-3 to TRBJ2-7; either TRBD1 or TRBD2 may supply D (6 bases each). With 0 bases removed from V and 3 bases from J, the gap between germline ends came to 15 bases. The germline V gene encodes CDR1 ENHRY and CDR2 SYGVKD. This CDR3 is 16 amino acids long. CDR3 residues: CAISESLQGGGYEQYF. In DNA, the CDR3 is TGTGCCATCAGTGAGTCACTTCAAGGAGGGGGCTACGAGCAGTACTTC.

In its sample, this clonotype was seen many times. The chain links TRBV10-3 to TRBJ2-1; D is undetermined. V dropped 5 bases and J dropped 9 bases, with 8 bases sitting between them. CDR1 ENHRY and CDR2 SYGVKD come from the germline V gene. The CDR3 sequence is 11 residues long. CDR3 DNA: TGTGCCATCAGTATGGGTCCTGAGCAGTTCTTC. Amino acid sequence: CAISMGPEQFF.

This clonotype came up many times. The CDR3 protein is CASSLEASRAHEQYF. The CDR3 coding sequence is TGTGCCAGCAGCTTAGAAGCGTCCAGGGCCCACGAGCAGTACTTC. This chain connects TRBV7-9 to TRBJ2-7; tentative D call: TRBD1 (5 bases). This CDR3 is built from 15 residues. Per the germline V gene, CDR1 is SEHNR and CDR2 is FQNEAQ (reference sequence). Trimming removed 1 base at V and 5 bases at J, with 15 bases between.

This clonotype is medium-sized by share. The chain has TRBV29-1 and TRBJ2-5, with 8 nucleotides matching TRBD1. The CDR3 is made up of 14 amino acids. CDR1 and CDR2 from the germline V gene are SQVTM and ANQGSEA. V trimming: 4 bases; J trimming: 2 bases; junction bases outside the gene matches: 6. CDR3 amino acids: CSVARGRRQETQYF. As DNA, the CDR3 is TGCAGCGTTGCCAGGGGGCGGAGGCAAGAGACCCAGTACTTC.

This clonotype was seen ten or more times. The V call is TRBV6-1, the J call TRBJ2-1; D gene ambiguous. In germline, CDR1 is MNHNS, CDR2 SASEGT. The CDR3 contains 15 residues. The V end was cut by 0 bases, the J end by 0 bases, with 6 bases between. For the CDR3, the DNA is TGTGCCAGCAGTGAAGCCCAGAGCTCCTACAATGAGCAGTTCTTC. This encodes CASSEAQSSYNEQFF.

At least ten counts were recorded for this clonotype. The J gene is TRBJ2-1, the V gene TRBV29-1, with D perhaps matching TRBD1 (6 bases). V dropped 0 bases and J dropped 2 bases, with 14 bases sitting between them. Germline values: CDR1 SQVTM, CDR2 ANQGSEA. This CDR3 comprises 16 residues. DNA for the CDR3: TGCAGCGTTGAAGATGGGAGAGGGGGAGCCTACAATGAGCAGTTCTTC. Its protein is CSVEDGRGGAYNEQFF.

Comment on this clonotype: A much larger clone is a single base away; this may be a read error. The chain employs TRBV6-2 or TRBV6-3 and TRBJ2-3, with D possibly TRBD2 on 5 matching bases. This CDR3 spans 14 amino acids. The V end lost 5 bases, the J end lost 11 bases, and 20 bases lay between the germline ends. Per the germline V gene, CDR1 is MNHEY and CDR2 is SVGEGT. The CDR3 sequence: CASSRRLTRFMQYF. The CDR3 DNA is TGTGCCAGCAGTCGCCGACTAACAAGATTCATGCAGTATTTT.

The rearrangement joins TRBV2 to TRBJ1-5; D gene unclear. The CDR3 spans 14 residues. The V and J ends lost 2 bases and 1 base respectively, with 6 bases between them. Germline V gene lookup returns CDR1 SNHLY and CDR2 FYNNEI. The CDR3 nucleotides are TGTGCCAGCAGTGAACGGCAGAGCAATCAGCCCCAGCATTTT. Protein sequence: CASSERQSNQPQHF.

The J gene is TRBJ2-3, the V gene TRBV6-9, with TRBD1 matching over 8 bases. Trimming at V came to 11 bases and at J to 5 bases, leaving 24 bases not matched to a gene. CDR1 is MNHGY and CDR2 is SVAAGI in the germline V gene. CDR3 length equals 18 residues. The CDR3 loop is CAAFYLEGQEVDQDTQYF. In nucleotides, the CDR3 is TGTGCCGCCTTTTATTTGGAGGGACAGGAGGTTGACCAAGATACGCAGTATTTT.

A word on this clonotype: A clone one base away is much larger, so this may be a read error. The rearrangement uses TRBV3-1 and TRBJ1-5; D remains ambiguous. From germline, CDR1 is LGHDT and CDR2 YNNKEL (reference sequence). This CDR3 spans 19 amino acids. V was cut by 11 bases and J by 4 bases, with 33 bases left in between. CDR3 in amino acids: CASTKDLGAGAAPNQPQHF. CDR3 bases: TGTGCCTCCACCAAAGATCTTGGCGCAGGTGCGGCTCCTAATCAGCCCCAGCATTTT.

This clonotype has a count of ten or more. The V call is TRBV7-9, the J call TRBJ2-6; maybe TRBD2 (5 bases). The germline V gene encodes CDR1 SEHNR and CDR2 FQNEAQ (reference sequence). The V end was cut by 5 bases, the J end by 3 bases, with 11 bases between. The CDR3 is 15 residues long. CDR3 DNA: TGTGCCAGCAGCATGGACTTCTTTGGGGCCAACGTCCTGACTTTC. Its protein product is CASSMDFFGANVLTF. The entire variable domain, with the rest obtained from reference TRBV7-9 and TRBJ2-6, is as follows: DTGVSQNPRHKITKRGQNVTFRCDPISEHNRLYWYRQTLGQGPEFLTYFQNEAQLEKSRLLSDRFSAERPKGSFSTLEIQRTEQGDSAMYLCASSMDFFGANVLTFGAGSRLTVL.

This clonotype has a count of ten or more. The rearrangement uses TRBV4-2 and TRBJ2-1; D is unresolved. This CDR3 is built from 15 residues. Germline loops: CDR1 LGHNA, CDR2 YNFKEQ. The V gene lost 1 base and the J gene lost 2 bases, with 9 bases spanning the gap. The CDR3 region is CASSQGWGPYNEQFF. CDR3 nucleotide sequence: TGTGCCAGCAGCCAAGGATGGGGTCCCTACAATGAGCAGTTCTTC.

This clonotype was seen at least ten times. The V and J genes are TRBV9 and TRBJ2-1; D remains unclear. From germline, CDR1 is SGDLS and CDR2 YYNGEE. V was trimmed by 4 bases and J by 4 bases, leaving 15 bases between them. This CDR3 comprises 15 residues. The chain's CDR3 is CASSPRTKLYNEQFF. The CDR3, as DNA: TGTGCCAGCAGCCCCCGAACAAAGCTTTACAATGAGCAGTTCTTC.

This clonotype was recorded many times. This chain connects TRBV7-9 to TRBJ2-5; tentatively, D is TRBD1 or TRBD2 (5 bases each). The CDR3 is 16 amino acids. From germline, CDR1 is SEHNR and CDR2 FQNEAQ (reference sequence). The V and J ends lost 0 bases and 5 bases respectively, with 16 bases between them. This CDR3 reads CASSLAWDHRVETQYF. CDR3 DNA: TGTGCCAGCAGCTTAGCCTGGGACCACCGAGTGGAGACCCAGTACTTC. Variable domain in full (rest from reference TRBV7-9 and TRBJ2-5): DTGVSQNPRHKITKRGQNVTFRCDPISEHNRLYWYRQTLGQGPEFLTYFQNEAQLEKSRLLSDRFSAERPKGSFSTLEIQRTEQGDSAMYLCASSLAWDHRVETQYFGPGTRLLVL.

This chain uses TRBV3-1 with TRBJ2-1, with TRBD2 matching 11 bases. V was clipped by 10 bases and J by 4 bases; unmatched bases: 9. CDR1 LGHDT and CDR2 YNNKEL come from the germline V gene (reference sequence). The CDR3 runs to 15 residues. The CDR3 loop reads CATSSLAGGYNEQFF. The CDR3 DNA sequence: TGTGCCACCTCCTCCCTAGCGGGGGGATACAATGAGCAGTTCTTC.

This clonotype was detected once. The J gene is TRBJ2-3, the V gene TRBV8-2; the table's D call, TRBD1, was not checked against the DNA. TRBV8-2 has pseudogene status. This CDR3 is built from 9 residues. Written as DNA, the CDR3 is TGTCTTGGGGGAGATACGCAGTATTTT. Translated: CLGGDTQYF.

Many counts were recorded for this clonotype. The CDR3 DNA is TGCGCCAGCCGCCTTTGGGGACAAAGCTCCTACGAGCAGTACGTC. Its translation is CASRLWGQSSYEQYV. The chain uses TRBV10-1 and TRBJ2-7; tentatively, D is TRBD1 (6 bases). The germline CDR1 and CDR2 sequences are WNHNN and SYGVQD (reference sequence). The CDR3 sequence is 15 residues long. Trimming pared 8 bases from V and 0 bases from J, leaving 17 bases between.

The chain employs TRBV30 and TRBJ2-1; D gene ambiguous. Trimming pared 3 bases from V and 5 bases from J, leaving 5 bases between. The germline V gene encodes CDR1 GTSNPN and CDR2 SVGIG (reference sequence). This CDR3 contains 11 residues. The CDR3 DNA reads TGTGCCTGGAGCCCTGACAATGAGCAGTTCTTC. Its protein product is CAWSPDNEQFF.

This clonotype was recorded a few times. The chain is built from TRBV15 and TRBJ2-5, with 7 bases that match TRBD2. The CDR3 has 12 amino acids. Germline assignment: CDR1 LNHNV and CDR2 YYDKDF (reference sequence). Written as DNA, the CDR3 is TGTGCTATCTTGGGGGGGGAGGAGACCCAGTACTTC. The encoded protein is CAILGGEETQYF.